This T cell receptor (beta chain) stems from a study of T cell responses to AZD1222 COVID-19 vaccine. TCRdb's table, derived via immunoSEQ multiplex PCR, lists solely in-frame clones and lacks some. The sample holds 150,000 to 200,000 clones, around 94% seen once. V lost 2 bases and J 0 bases, leaving 4 bases between the germline ends. The germline gives CDR1 SGHTA, CDR2 FQGTGA. The CDR3 extends over 13 amino acids. The specimen comprised peripheral blood, sampled on day 0 of AZD1222 vaccination. The clonotype originates from an adult in good health. This chain links TRBV7-3 with TRBJ1-1; D ambiguous. CDR3 in amino acids: CASSLVVNTEAFF. For the CDR3, the DNA is TGTGCCAGCAGCTTAGTAGTGAACACTGAAGCTTTCTTT.